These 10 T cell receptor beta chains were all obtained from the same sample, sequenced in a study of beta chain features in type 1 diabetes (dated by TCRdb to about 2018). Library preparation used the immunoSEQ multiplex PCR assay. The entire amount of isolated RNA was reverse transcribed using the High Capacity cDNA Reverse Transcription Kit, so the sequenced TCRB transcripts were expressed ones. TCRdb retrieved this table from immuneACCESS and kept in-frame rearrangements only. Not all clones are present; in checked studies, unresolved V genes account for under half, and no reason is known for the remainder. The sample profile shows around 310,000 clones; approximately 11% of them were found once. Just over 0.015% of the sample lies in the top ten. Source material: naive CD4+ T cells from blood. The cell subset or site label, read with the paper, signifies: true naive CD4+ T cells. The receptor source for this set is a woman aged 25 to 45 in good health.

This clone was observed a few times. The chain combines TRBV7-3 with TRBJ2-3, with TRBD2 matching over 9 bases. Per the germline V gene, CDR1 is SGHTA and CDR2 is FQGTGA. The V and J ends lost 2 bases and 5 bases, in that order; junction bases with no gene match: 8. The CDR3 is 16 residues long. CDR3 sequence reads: CASSLSSGKGQDTQYF. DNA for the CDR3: TGTGCCAGCAGCTTATCTAGCGGGAAGGGCCAAGATACGCAGTATTTT.

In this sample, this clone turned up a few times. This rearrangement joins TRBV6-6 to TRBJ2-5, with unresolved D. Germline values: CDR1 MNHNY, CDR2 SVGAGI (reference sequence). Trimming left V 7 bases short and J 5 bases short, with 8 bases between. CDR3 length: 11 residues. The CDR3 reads CASTQMETQYF. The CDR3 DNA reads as TGTGCCAGCACCCAAATGGAGACCCAGTACTTC.

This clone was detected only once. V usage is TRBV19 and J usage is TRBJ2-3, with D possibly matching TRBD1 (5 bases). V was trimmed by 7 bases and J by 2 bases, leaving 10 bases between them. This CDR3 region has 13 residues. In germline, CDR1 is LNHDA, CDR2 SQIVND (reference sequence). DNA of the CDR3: TGTGCCAGTACTACGACAGTCACAGATACGCAGTATTTT. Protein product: CASTTTVTDTQYF.

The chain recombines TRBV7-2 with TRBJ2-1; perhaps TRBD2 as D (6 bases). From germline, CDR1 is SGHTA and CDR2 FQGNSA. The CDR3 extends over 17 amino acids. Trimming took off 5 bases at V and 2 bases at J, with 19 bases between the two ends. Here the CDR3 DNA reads TGTGCCAGCAGCCGAAGAGCGGGCCCGGGGACCTACAATGAGCAGTTCTTC. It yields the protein CASSRRAGPGTYNEQFF.

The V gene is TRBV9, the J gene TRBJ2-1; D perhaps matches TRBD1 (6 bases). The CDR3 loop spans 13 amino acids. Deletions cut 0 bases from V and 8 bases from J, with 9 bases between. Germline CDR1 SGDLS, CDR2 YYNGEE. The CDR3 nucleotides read TGTGCCAGCAGCGTAGCCAGGGGCGATGAGCAGTTCTTC. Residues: CASSVARGDEQFF.

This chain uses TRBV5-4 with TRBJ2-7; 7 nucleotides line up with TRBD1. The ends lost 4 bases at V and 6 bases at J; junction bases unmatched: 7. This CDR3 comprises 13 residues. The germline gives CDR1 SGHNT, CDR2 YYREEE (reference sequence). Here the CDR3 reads CASSTGTEVEQYF. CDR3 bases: TGTGCCAGCAGCACCGGGACAGAGGTCGAGCAGTACTTC.

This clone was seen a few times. The CDR3 protein is CASGQGHGYTF. CDR3 coding DNA: TGTGCCAGCGGACAGGGGCATGGCTACACCTTC. The rearrangement joins TRBV6-5 to TRBJ1-2, with TRBD1 identical over 9 bases. The CDR3 totals 11 residues. V lost 8 bases, J lost 6 bases, and 1 base stayed unmatched. Germline assignment: CDR1 MNHEY and CDR2 SVGAGI.

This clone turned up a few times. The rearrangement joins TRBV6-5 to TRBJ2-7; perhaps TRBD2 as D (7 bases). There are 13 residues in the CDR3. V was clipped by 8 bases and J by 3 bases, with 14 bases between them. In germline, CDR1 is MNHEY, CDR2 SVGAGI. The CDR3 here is CASGRGGGYEQYF. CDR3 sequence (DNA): TGTGCCAGCGGACGAGGGGGGGGCTACGAGCAGTACTTC.

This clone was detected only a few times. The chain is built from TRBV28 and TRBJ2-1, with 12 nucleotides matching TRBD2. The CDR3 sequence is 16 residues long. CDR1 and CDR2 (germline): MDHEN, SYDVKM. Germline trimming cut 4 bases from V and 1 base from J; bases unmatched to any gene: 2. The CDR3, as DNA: TGTGCCAGCAGTTCTAGCGGGAGGGGGTCCTACAATGAGCAGTTCTTC. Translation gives CASSSSGRGSYNEQFF.

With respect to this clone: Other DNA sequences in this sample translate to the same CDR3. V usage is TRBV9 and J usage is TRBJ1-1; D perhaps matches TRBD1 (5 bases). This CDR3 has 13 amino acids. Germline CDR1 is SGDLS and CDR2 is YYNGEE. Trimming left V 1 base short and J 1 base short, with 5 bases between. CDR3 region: CASSVRGNTEAFF. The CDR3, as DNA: TGTGCCAGCAGCGTAAGGGGGAACACTGAAGCTTTCTTT.